This TCR beta chain was profiled in a study of cytomegalovirus exposure and HLA in healthy donors. The study, taken as a whole, reports: Sequencing probably produced one cluster of sequence variants that were highly shared. Later work associated 17,000 or so TCR beta sequences with HLA alleles at 0.05 false discovery rate.

On this clone itself: Its antigen remains unidentified.

The PCR made use of 60 Vbeta and 13 Jbeta primers. Assay used: immunoSEQ multiplex PCR; TCRdb lists only in-frame clones, some missing. Here the sample spans about 150,000 clones, around 81% being singletons. Material: PBMCs. The TCR comes from a middle-aged man in good health and CMV-seronegative.

Here the CDR3 reads CASSPGLAGVKNIQYF. DNA for the CDR3: TGTGCCAGCAGTCCGGGACTAGCGGGAGTTAAAAACATTCAGTACTTC. This chain connects TRBV27 to TRBJ2-4; 14 bases map to TRBD2. The germline V gene encodes CDR1 MNHEY and CDR2 SMNVEV (reference sequence). The J segment lost 4 bases and the V segment lost 5 bases, leaving 4 bases of the junction unmatched. The CDR3 is made up of 16 amino acids.